The sample holds a few counts of the clone carrying this T cell receptor beta chain. Its antigen is currently unknown. Assay: immunoSEQ multiplex PCR; the TCRdb copy retains only in-frame clones and omits some. The sample lists around 250,000 clones; around 90% were seen once. The sample is drawn from a study of cytomegalovirus exposure and HLA in healthy donors. Across the study: The 95 to 150 validation repertoires used the same platform as the 650 to 750 first-cohort repertoires, a later analysis reported. Study-wide points: One later analysis, an examination of the 90 to 150 validation repertoires, found that first-cohort TCR clusters tended to co-occur in them. Reports indicated that the classifier achieved high specificity and sensitivity in diagnosing cytomegalovirus status. About 180 TCR beta chains were listed as cytomegalovirus-associated.

CDR3 length: 15 residues. CDR1 SEHNR and CDR2 FQNEAQ come from the germline V gene (reference sequence). J lost 2 bases, V lost 3 bases, and 1 base had no gene match. The chain combines TRBV7-9 with TRBJ2-1; 10 bases line up with TRBD2. Sequenced sample: PBMCs. This sequence originates from a woman aged 18 to 35 in good health and CMV-seronegative. The CDR3 nucleotides are TGTGCCAGCAGCTTTAGCGGGGGGCCCTACAATGAGCAGTTCTTC. Protein product: CASSFSGGPYNEQFF.